The 26 T cell receptor beta chains below all came from one sample that was sequenced in a study of beta chain features in type 1 diabetes. The investigators reverse transcribed all of the isolated RNA, so they sequenced expressed TCRB transcripts. The repertoire was sequenced with immunoSEQ multiplex PCR; TCRdb's copy has only in-frame clones and lacks some. The sample lists roughly 250,000 clones; roughly 22% were seen once. These receptors lack a known antigen. Regarding the study as a whole: The study found moderately but significantly shorter TCRB CDR3s in all four CD4+ subsets of Type 1 diabetes patients.

Sequenced material: naive CD4+ T cells from blood. Receptors originate from a woman in her thirties or forties with type 1 diabetes.

This clone was seen more than once but under ten times. V is TRBV9 and J is TRBJ2-3; D may be TRBD1 (6 bases). V was pared by 1 base and J by 2 bases, with 14 bases between. The CDR3 loop spans 16 amino acids. Germline CDR1 SGDLS, CDR2 YYNGEE. The CDR3 here is CASSVLGTPDTDTQYF. For the CDR3, the DNA is TGTGCCAGCAGCGTACTAGGGACACCTGACACAGATACGCAGTATTTT.

Comment on this clone: The sample contains more than one DNA sequence encoding this CDR3. The chain uses TRBV20-1 and TRBJ1-1; TRBD1 is a possible D gene (6 bases). Trimming removed 6 bases at V and 5 bases at J, with 7 bases between. Germline V gene lookup returns CDR1 DFQATT and CDR2 SNEGSKA (reference sequence). The CDR3 is 10 residues long. The chain's CDR3 is CSAGGTEAFF. CDR3 nucleotide sequence: TGCAGTGCAGGGGGTACTGAAGCTTTCTTT.

This clone was recorded a few times. The chain recombines TRBV5-4 with TRBJ2-1; TRBD1 might be the D (5 bases). Germline CDR1 and CDR2: SGHNT and YYREEE (reference sequence). The V and J ends lost 5 bases and 5 bases respectively, with 20 bases between them. CDR3 length: 16 amino acids. CDR3 amino acids: CASSAGGAERNNEQFF. CDR3 sequence (DNA): TGTGCCAGCAGTGCAGGTGGGGCTGAGAGAAACAATGAGCAGTTCTTC.

The chain joins TRBV28 to TRBJ2-5, with 8 bases identical to TRBD1. Germline CDR1 reads MDHEN; CDR2 reads SYDVKM. V lost 4 bases, J lost 5 bases, and 6 bases stayed unmatched. The CDR3 length is 14 residues. CDR3 sequence reads: CASSSRTGWETQYF. CDR3 nucleotides: TGTGCCAGCAGTTCCCGGACAGGGTGGGAGACCCAGTACTTC.

This clone was recorded a few times. This sequence joins TRBV29-1 and TRBJ1-4; D unclear. Deletions cut 6 bases from V and 2 bases from J, with 22 bases between. Germline lookup yields CDR1 SQVTM and CDR2 ANQGSEA. The CDR3 is 17 amino acids. The CDR3 DNA sequence: TGCAGCGTCATCTTGAGGCCCCCCGGAGGCACTAATGAAAAACTGTTTTTT. This gives the protein CSVILRPPGGTNEKLFF.

With regard to this clone: The conserved phenylalanine or tryptophan normally closing the CDR3 is absent here, so this likely arose from a read error. The DNA is left out, because the CDR3 cannot be placed on it with certainty; the CDR3 is given as TCRdb lists it. The CDR3 loop reads CSVDRGASI. This chain uses TRBV29-1 with TRBJ2-7; the table's D call, TRBD1, has no DNA check behind it. Germline V lookup: CDR1 SQVTM, CDR2 ANQGSEA. Ends included, the CDR3 has 9 residues.

The chain combines TRBV19 with TRBJ2-5, with no clear D. The germline V gene has CDR1 LNHDA and CDR2 SQIVND (reference sequence). Trimming cost V 4 bases and J 2 bases, with 8 bases left between them. There are 13 residues in the CDR3. CDR3 sequence reads: CASSKQSQETQYF. CDR3 DNA sequence: TGTGCCAGTAGTAAACAGTCTCAAGAGACCCAGTACTTC. Combining the CDR3 with reference TRBV19 and TRBJ2-5 gives the whole variable domain DGGITQSPKYLFRKEGQNVTLSCEQNLNHDAMYWYRQDPGQGLRLIYYSQIVNDFQKGDIAEGYSVSREKKESFPLTVTSAQKNPTAFYLCASSKQSQETQYFGPGTRLLVL.

This clone was seen only a few times. The chain links TRBV10-3 to TRBJ1-2; D uncertain. Deletions cut 0 bases from V and 11 bases from J, with 13 bases between. The CDR3 has 13 amino acids. Per germline, CDR1 ENHRY and CDR2 SYGVKD. CDR3 DNA sequence: TGTGCCATCAGTGAGTCGACTCCCAGTGGGTACACCTTC. This encodes CAISESTPSGYTF.

The CDR3 loop reads CASSPLQGQSYEQYF. The CDR3 bases are TGTGCCAGCTCACCACTCCAGGGACAGAGTTACGAGCAGTACTTC. The V and J genes are TRBV18 and TRBJ2-7; 7 nucleotides align to TRBD1. This CDR3 contains 15 residues. Germline V gene data show CDR1 as KGHSH and CDR2 as LQKENI. The V and J ends lost 1 base and 4 bases, in that order; junction bases with no gene match: 7.

The rearrangement links TRBV13 to TRBJ1-1, with 7 positions matching TRBD1. CDR1 and CDR2 from the germline V gene are PRHDT and FYEKMQ (reference sequence). J lost 2 bases, V lost 5 bases, and 8 bases had no gene match. The CDR3 consists of 15 residues. CDR3 nucleotides: TGTGCCAGCAGCGCAAAATACAGGGGAAACACTGAAGCTTTCTTT. Its translation is CASSAKYRGNTEAFF.

The chain employs TRBV7-2 and TRBJ2-2, with a possible D match to TRBD1 (5 bases). Germline CDR1 SGHTA, CDR2 FQGNSA. Trimming took 5 bases from V and 7 from J, leaving 17 bases between them. The CDR3 is 15 residues long. The CDR3 nucleotides read TGTGCCAGCAGCCGATTTAAGCAGGGATACGGGGAGCTGTTTTTT. As protein: CASSRFKQGYGELFF.

The V gene is TRBV28, the J gene TRBJ2-1; 7 bases are shared with TRBD2. V was pared by 6 bases and J by 6 bases, with 11 bases of the junction left unmatched. The CDR3 runs 15 residues. Germline V lookup: CDR1 MDHEN, CDR2 SYDVKM. The CDR3 DNA reads as TGTGCCAGCAGAGTTATACAGCGGGGCCTCAATGAGCAGTTCTTC. Its protein is CASRVIQRGLNEQFF.

This clone was picked up a small number of times. This sample includes further DNA sequences coding for the same CDR3. DNA of the CDR3: TGTGCCAGCAGGCGACAGGGAACCTACGAGCAGTACTTC. It yields the protein CASRRQGTYEQYF. The rearrangement joins TRBV28 to TRBJ2-7, with 7 positions matching TRBD1. This CDR3 contains 13 residues. Germline V gene sequence: CDR1 MDHEN, CDR2 SYDVKM. V gave up 6 bases and J gave up 2 bases; unmatched junction bases: 4.

The chain is built from TRBV9 and TRBJ2-3; unclear D gene. Trimming removed 4 bases at V and 2 bases at J, with 17 bases between. Germline values: CDR1 SGDLS, CDR2 YYNGEE. The CDR3 sequence is 16 residues long. CDR3 nucleotides: TGTGCCAGCAGCACGAGCCGATTAGCTCCCACAGATACGCAGTATTTT. This codes for CASSTSRLAPTDTQYF.

The chain combines TRBV4-3 with TRBJ2-2; 8 nucleotides agree with TRBD1. Per the germline V gene, CDR1 is LGHNA and CDR2 is YSLEER. This CDR3 is built from 14 residues. After removal of 5 bases from V and 5 bases from J, the junction contained 4 bases not matched to a gene. CDR3 protein: CASSKGQATGELFF. As DNA, the CDR3 is TGCGCCAGCAGCAAGGGACAGGCAACCGGGGAGCTGTTTTTT.

This clone was detected only once. The J gene is TRBJ2-7, the V gene TRBV5-6; 9 bases match TRBD1. CDR3 length equals 14 residues. V dropped 2 bases and J dropped 3; count of bases not matched to a gene: 3. Germline V gene data show CDR1 as SGHDT and CDR2 as YYEEEE. Here the CDR3 reads CASSFGTGNYEQYF. DNA for the CDR3: TGTGCCAGCAGCTTCGGGACAGGGAACTACGAGCAGTACTTC.

A few counts support this clone. The V and J genes are TRBV18 and TRBJ2-7, with D tentatively TRBD1 (6 bases). The CDR3 is 17 amino acids. Germline V lookup: CDR1 KGHSH, CDR2 LQKENI. The V end lost 5 bases, the J end lost 2 bases, and 22 bases lay between the germline ends. In DNA form, the CDR3 reads TGTGCCAGCTCAGCCGGTGCGATAGGGACACTCCCCTACGAGCAGTACTTC. Its protein product is CASSAGAIGTLPYEQYF.

This clone was observed a few times. The chain combines TRBV5-1 with TRBJ2-1; 8 nucleotides align to TRBD1. The CDR3 contains 13 residues. Losses at the gene ends were 5 bases for V and 9 bases for J; bases not matched to a gene: 7. Germline-derived CDR1 and CDR2 are SGHRS and YFSETQ. This CDR3 is CASRKQGVGEQFF. The CDR3 DNA sequence: TGCGCCAGCAGGAAACAGGGGGTCGGTGAGCAGTTCTTC.

This chain uses TRBV29-1 with TRBJ2-7; a possible D gene is TRBD2 (6 bases). In germline, CDR1 is SQVTM, CDR2 ANQGSEA. The CDR3 extends over 13 amino acids. V lost 3 bases and J 3 bases, leaving 12 bases between the germline ends. CDR3 sequence: CSVEDYTGYEQYF. CDR3 bases: TGCAGCGTTGAGGACTACACGGGCTACGAGCAGTACTTC.

The chain employs TRBV2 and TRBJ1-2; 9 nucleotides align to TRBD1. In germline, CDR1 is SNHLY, CDR2 FYNNEI. V lost 4 bases to trimming and J lost 8 bases; unmatched junction nucleotides: 8. This CDR3 is 14 amino acids long. The CDR3 region is CASSVGQGEGGYTF. The CDR3, as DNA: TGTGCCAGCAGTGTGGGACAGGGAGAGGGAGGCTACACCTTC.

This clone was detected a few times. The chain employs TRBV20-1 and TRBJ2-1; possible D gene TRBD1, 5 bases. Germline CDR1 and CDR2: DFQATT and SNEGSKA (reference sequence). V was shortened by 3 bases and J by 10 bases, with 10 bases between the two germline ends. CDR3 length equals 11 residues. CDR3 residues: CSASRRTEQFF. The CDR3 nucleotides are TGCAGTGCTAGCCGCAGGACAGAGCAGTTCTTC.

This sequence joins TRBV5-1 and TRBJ1-1, with D hard to call. The CDR3 is 14 residues long. The germline gives CDR1 SGHRS, CDR2 YFSETQ. Trimming took off 0 bases at V and 1 base at J, with 7 bases between the two ends. CDR3 nucleotides: TGCGCCAGCAGCTTGGTCGGTCCGAACACTGAAGCTTTCTTT. It specifies CASSLVGPNTEAFF. The whole variable domain, filled in from reference TRBV5-1 and TRBJ1-1, reads KAGVTQTPRYLIKTRGQQVTLSCSPISGHRSVSWYQQTPGQGLQFLFEYFSETQRNKGNFPGRFSGRQFSNSRSEMNVSTLELGDSALYLCASSLVGPNTEAFFGQGTRLTVV.

The chain carries TRBV15 and TRBJ2-5, with a weak D call TRBD2 (5 bases). Germline values: CDR1 LNHNV, CDR2 YYDKDF (reference sequence). The CDR3 contains 12 residues. Trimming shortened V by 5 bases and J by 7 bases, and 11 bases separated the two germline ends. CDR3 amino acids: CATSSGLGTQYF. The DNA of the CDR3 is TGTGCCACCAGCTCGGGGTTGGGGACCCAGTACTTC.

V usage is TRBV30 and J usage is TRBJ1-5, with 8 positions matching TRBD1. The CDR3 totals 14 residues. V dropped 5 bases and J dropped 3; count of bases not matched to a gene: 6. Germline loops: CDR1 GTSNPN, CDR2 SVGIG (reference sequence). CDR3 in amino acids: CAWGDRFNNQPQHF. The CDR3 coding sequence is TGTGCCTGGGGGGACAGGTTTAACAATCAGCCCCAGCATTTT.

This clone was observed a handful of times. The rearrangement uses TRBV9 and TRBJ1-2, with 10 nucleotides matching TRBD1. This CDR3 region has 14 residues. Germline V gives CDR1 SGDLS, CDR2 YYNGEE. V shed 3 bases, J shed 8 bases, and the junction held 7 bases outside the gene matches. CDR3 loop: CASSGQGAAGGYTF. The CDR3 coding sequence is TGTGCCAGCAGCGGACAGGGGGCCGCAGGCGGCTACACCTTC.

This sequence joins TRBV5-1 and TRBJ2-5; D possibly corresponds to TRBD1 (5 bases). V was pared by 4 bases and J by 4 bases, with 17 bases between. Germline V gene lookup returns CDR1 SGHRS and CDR2 YFSETQ. There are 15 residues in the CDR3. CDR3 amino acids: CASSLFGREGETQYF. DNA for the CDR3: TGCGCCAGCAGCCTCTTCGGCAGGGAAGGAGAGACCCAGTACTTC.